The 21 T cell receptor beta chains in this list originate from one sample, sequenced in a study of metastatic and nonmetastatic thyroid tumors. MiXCR was used by TCRdb to re-call the PCR reads. The sample has roughly 93,000 clones; approximately 12% are singletons. The entire patient cohort was treatment-naive prior to thyroid surgery. Sequencing was performed on blood. The origin of the receptors is a female donor with papillary thyroid cancer or a benign thyroid nodule (not recorded which). Some clones in this sample may be carry-over from other donors' samples.

This clone appeared many times. This chain links TRBV28 with TRBJ1-2, with D hard to call. There are 13 residues in the CDR3. Looked up from germline, CDR1 is MDHEN and CDR2 is SYDVKM. CDR3 nucleotides: TGTGCGATCACCCGGGGAACAAACTATGGCTACACCTTC. Its translation: CAITRGTNYGYTF.

Many counts were recorded for this clone. The gene calls are TRBV18 and TRBJ2-1; TRBD1 matches 9 bases. This CDR3 comprises 16 residues. J gave up 6 bases and V 3 bases, and 9 bases lay outside the gene matches. Germline V lookup: CDR1 KGHSH, CDR2 LQKENI. DNA of the CDR3: TGTGCCAGCTCACCCGAGGGACAGGGTGCCGTCAATGAGCAGTTCTTC. Amino acids: CASSPEGQGAVNEQFF.

The sample holds many counts of this clone. This sequence joins TRBV5-1 and TRBJ2-5; 8 positions agree with TRBD1. CDR1 is SGHRS, CDR2 YFSETQ, per germline. The V segment lost 4 bases and the J segment 3 bases; nucleotides outside the gene matches: 5. CDR3 length: 14 amino acids. The CDR3 nucleotides read TGCGCCAGCAGCCCTGGACAGGGCAAAGAGACCCAGTACTTC. This encodes CASSPGQGKETQYF. Filled out from reference TRBV5-1 and TRBJ2-5, the complete variable domain reads KAGVTQTPRYLIKTRGQQVTLSCSPISGHRSVSWYQQTPGQGLQFLFEYFSETQRNKGNFPGRFSGRQFSNSRSEMNVSTLELGDSALYLCASSPGQGKETQYFGPGTRLLVL.

With respect to this clone: This sequence may be a read error, since a much larger clone differs from it by one base. The chain links TRBV6-1 to TRBJ2-1, with 7 nucleotides matching TRBD2. V dropped 5 bases and J dropped 9; count of bases not matched to a gene: 10. This CDR3 contains 14 residues. CDR1 is MNHNS, CDR2 SASEGT, per germline. CDR3 coding DNA: TGTGCCAGCAGTCACCTTGCGGGAGTGACTGAGCAGTTCTTC. The encoded protein is CASSHLAGVTEQFF.

Notes on this clone: A much larger clonotype is one base distant, so this may be a read error. Within the sample, other DNA sequences also encode this same CDR3. The V gene is TRBV20-1, the J gene TRBJ2-5; D possibly corresponds to TRBD1 (6 bases). Germline values: CDR1 DFQATT, CDR2 SNEGSKA (reference sequence). CDR3 length: 16 amino acids. Trimming stripped 4 bases from V and 5 bases from J, with 23 bases between. The CDR3 loop is CSAIPPGGRARETQYF. Here the CDR3 DNA reads TGCAGTGCTATCCCACCTGGGGGCAGGGCCAGGGAGACCCAGTACTTC.

This clone appeared many times. The chain has TRBV20-1 and TRBJ2-1; D unresolved. Trimming removed 0 bases from V and 8 bases from J, with 11 bases in between. Germline V gene sequence: CDR1 DFQATT, CDR2 SNEGSKA (reference sequence). The length of the CDR3 is 13 residues. The CDR3 sequence is CSARDFILDEQFF. The CDR3 DNA reads TGCAGTGCTAGAGATTTTATCCTAGATGAGCAGTTCTTC.

This clone was counted many times. The chain is built from TRBV3-1 and TRBJ2-2; D unclear. Germline assignment: CDR1 LGHDT and CDR2 YNNKEL (reference sequence). The CDR3 has 15 residues. Trimming cost V 4 bases and J 7 bases, with 16 bases left between them. This chain's CDR3 is CASSLLALTGGELFF. In nucleotides, the CDR3 is TGTGCCAGCAGCCTTTTAGCTCTTACTGGCGGGGAGCTGTTTTTT.

This clone has just one count. At one boundary the junction diverges from the germline segment, which might be a read error. This CDR3 is CASSYRRGAGEAQYF. DNA of the CDR3: TGTGCTAGCAGCTACCGAAGGGGGGCCGGGGAGGCCCAGTACTTC. The J gene is TRBJ2-5, the V gene TRBV7-7; the D call may be TRBD1 or TRBD2 (6 bases each). The CDR3 extends over 15 amino acids. In germline, CDR1 is SSHAT, CDR2 FNYEAQ (reference sequence).

This clone came up many times. Other DNA sequences from this sample encode an identical CDR3 as well. The V call is TRBV5-1, the J call TRBJ2-7; D perhaps matches TRBD1 (6 bases). V gave up 5 bases and J gave up 2 bases, with 11 bases separating them. This CDR3 contains 13 residues. In germline, CDR1 is SGHRS, CDR2 YFSETQ. The CDR3 coding sequence is TGCGCCAGCAGTTTTGGACAGACCTACGAGCAGTACTTC. It translates to CASSFGQTYEQYF.

There are many counts of this clone. This chain links TRBV25-1 with TRBJ1-2; D is unclear. The V gene's germline CDR1 is MGHDK and CDR2 SYGVNS. CDR3 size: 11 residues. Deletions cut 4 bases from V and 8 bases from J, with 8 bases between. CDR3 DNA sequence: TGTGCCAGCAGTGGAGGACGGGGCTACACCTTC. Amino acids: CASSGGRGYTF.

This clone has only a few counts. A read error is possible here, since a much larger clone lies one base away. Other DNA variants within this sample encode the same CDR3. The V call is TRBV5-6, the J call TRBJ1-5; perhaps TRBD1 as D (5 bases). The CDR3 has 14 residues. Germline loops: CDR1 SGHDT, CDR2 YYEEEE. The CDR3 DNA reads TGTGCCAGCAGTTTGGGGCCGCGGAATCAGCCCCAGCATTTT. Encoded protein: CASSLGPRNQPQHF. Complete variable domain (other parts from reference TRBV5-6 and TRBJ1-5): DAGVTQSPTHLIKTRGQQVTLRCSPKSGHDTVSWYQQALGQGPQFIFQYYEEEERQRGNFPDRFSGHQFPNYSSELNVNALLLGDSALYLCASSLGPRNQPQHFGDGTRLSIL.

This clone was counted at least ten times. The V call is TRBV29-1, the J call TRBJ2-1, with a tentative D call TRBD1 (5 bases). This CDR3 has 14 residues. Per germline, CDR1 SQVTM and CDR2 ANQGSEA. V lost 3 bases and J lost 3, with 12 bases in between. This CDR3 is CSVDGQGVYNEQFF. The CDR3 DNA is TGCAGCGTTGATGGTCAGGGCGTCTACAATGAGCAGTTCTTC.

This clone was recorded at least ten times. The chain recombines TRBV6-1 with TRBJ1-4, with 7 bases aligning to TRBD1. Germline CDR1 MNHNS, CDR2 SASEGT. After removal of 4 bases from V and 9 bases from J, the junction contained 14 bases not matched to a gene. The CDR3 extends over 16 amino acids. The CDR3 loop reads CASSASTGRGNQKLFF. The DNA of the CDR3 is TGTGCCAGCAGTGCCTCGACAGGGAGAGGCAATCAAAAACTGTTTTTT.

Ten or more counts support this clone. J is TRBJ1-6 and V is TRBV20-1; 9 positions agree with TRBD1. J lost 8 bases, V lost 5 bases, and 7 bases had no gene match. From germline, CDR1 is DFQATT and CDR2 SNEGSKA (reference sequence). CDR3 length equals 14 residues. In nucleotides, the CDR3 is TGCAGTGCTGACAGGGGGTCTGTCGATTCACCCCTCCACTTT. Protein product: CSADRGSVDSPLHF.

Many counts were recorded for this clone. The chain employs TRBV7-2 and TRBJ1-1; no firm D call. Trimming took off 3 bases at V and 0 bases at J, with 5 bases between the two ends. The germline V gene encodes CDR1 SGHTA and CDR2 FQGNSA. The CDR3 contains 13 residues. The CDR3 sequence: CASSFDMNTEAFF. Written as DNA, the CDR3 is TGTGCCAGCAGCTTCGACATGAACACTGAAGCTTTCTTT. The whole variable domain, remainder taken from reference TRBV7-2 and TRBJ1-1, is GAGVSQSPSNKVTEKGKDVELRCDPISGHTALYWYRQSLGQGLEFLIYFQGNSAPDKSGLPSDRFSAERTGGSVSTLTIQRTQQEDSAVYLCASSFDMNTEAFFGQGTRLTVV.

Many counts were recorded for this clone. The chain joins TRBV20-1 to TRBJ2-7; no firm D call. The CDR3 is made up of 13 amino acids. Germline CDR1 DFQATT, CDR2 SNEGSKA (reference sequence). V gave up 3 bases and J gave up 0 bases, with 9 bases separating them. The CDR3, as DNA: TGCAGTGCTAGCCGCCCGATCTCCTACGAGCAGTACTTC. As protein: CSASRPISYEQYF.

The chain joins TRBV11-2 to TRBJ2-1; 9 nucleotides align to TRBD1. There are 15 residues in the CDR3. Germline CDR1 SGHAT, CDR2 FQNNGV. After removal of 3 bases from V and 4 bases from J, the junction contained 4 bases not matched to a gene. Written as DNA, the CDR3 is TGTGCCAGCAGCTTGGGGGGACAGGGATACAATGAGCAGTTCTTC. Protein product: CASSLGGQGYNEQFF.

This clone was seen many times. The chain links TRBV20-1 to TRBJ2-7; D is undetermined. The germline gives CDR1 DFQATT, CDR2 SNEGSKA (reference sequence). V lost 0 bases to trimming and J lost 7 bases, with 13 bases between them. This CDR3 contains 13 residues. CDR3 in DNA: TGCAGTGCTAGAGATCGGTCGGTGGGTGAGCAGTACTTC. Translated, it gives CSARDRSVGEQYF.

This clone was counted at least ten times. The CDR3 nucleotides read TGTGCCAGCTCACCTTCCCAGGACCGCACAGATACGCAGTATTTT. Translated, it gives CASSPSQDRTDTQYF. V is TRBV18 and J is TRBJ2-3; D ambiguous. This CDR3 is 15 amino acids long. The germline CDR1 and CDR2 sequences are KGHSH and LQKENI. With 3 bases removed from V and 1 base from J, the gap between germline ends came to 11 bases.

This clone was counted ten times or more. Other DNA variants within this sample encode the same CDR3. V gene TRBV6-1 combines with J gene TRBJ2-3; maybe TRBD2 (5 bases). Trimming left V 1 base short and J 3 bases short, with 11 bases between. CDR1 and CDR2 from the germline V gene are MNHNS and SASEGT. CDR3 length equals 15 residues. CDR3 protein: CASSEGLARTDTQYF. CDR3 DNA: TGTGCCAGCAGTGAAGGGCTAGCACGTACAGATACGCAGTATTTT.

This clone was found many times. The gene calls are TRBV4-1 and TRBJ1-5; D uncertain. The length of the CDR3 is 15 residues. CDR1 and CDR2 (germline): MGHRA, YSYEKL. Trimming took 1 base from V and 0 from J, leaving 7 bases between them. DNA of the CDR3: TGCGCCAGCAGCCAAGTGTTAGTTAGCAATCAGCCCCAGCATTTT. Protein product: CASSQVLVSNQPQHF.